This entry is about one T cell receptor (beta chain). This sample is part of a study of T cell changes during pregnancy in multiple sclerosis. The germline gives CDR1 SNHLY, CDR2 FYNNEI. This CDR3 contains 16 residues. V was trimmed by 4 bases and J by 10 bases, leaving 22 bases between them. Libraries were prepared by immunoSEQ multiplex PCR; TCRdb keeps only in-frame clonotypes and omits some of them. This table has about 34,000 clones, around 90% appearing once. Sequences were derived from CD8+ T cells from peripheral blood mononuclear cells, sampled in the third trimester of pregnancy. The clonotype was recovered from a female donor with multiple sclerosis, enrolled in a pregnancy study. This chain connects TRBV2 to TRBJ2-2, with TRBD2 as a possible D gene (6 bases). This CDR3 is CASSASAGRGASELFF. The CDR3 region has the DNA TGTGCCAGCAGTGCCTCCGCGGGGAGAGGGGCGTCGGAGCTGTTTTTT. The whole variable domain, remainder taken from reference TRBV2 and TRBJ2-2, is EPEVTQTPSHQVTQMGQEVILRCVPISNHLYFYWYRQILGQKVEFLVSFYNNEISEKSEIFDDQFSVERPDGSNFTLKIRSTKLEDSAMYFCASSASAGRGASELFFGEGSRLTVL.